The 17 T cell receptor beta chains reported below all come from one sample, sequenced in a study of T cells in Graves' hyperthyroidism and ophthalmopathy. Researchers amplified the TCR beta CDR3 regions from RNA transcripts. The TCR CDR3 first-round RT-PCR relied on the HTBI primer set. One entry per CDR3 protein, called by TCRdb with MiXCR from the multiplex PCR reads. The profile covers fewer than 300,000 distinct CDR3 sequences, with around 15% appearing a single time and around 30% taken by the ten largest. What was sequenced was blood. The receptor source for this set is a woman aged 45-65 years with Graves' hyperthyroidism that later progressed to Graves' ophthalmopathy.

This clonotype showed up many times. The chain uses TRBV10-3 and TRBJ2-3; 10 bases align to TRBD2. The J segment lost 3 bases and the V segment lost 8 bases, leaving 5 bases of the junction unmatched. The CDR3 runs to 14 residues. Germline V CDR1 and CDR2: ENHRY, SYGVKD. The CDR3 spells CAIAASGSTDTQYF. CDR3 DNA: TGTGCCATCGCGGCTAGCGGGAGTACAGATACGCAGTATTTT.

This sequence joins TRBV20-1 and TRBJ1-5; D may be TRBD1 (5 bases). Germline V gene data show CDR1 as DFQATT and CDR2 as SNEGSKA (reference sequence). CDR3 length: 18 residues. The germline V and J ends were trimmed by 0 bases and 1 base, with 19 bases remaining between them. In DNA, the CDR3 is TGCAGTGCTAGAGACCGCACCCCCGGGCAGGGAAGCAATCAGCCCCAGCATTTT. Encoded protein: CSARDRTPGQGSNQPQHF.

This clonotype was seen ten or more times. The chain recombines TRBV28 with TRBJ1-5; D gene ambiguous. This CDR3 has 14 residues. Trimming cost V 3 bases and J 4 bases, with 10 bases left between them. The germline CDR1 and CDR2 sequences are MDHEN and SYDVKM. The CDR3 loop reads CASSFWGTNQPQHF. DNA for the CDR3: TGTGCCAGCAGTTTCTGGGGAACTAATCAGCCCCAGCATTTT.

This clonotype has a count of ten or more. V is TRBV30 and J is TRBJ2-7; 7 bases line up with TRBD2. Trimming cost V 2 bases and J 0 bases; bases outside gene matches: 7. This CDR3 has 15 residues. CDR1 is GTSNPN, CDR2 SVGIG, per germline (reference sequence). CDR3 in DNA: TGTGCCTGGAGTTGGGAGGGCTCCTTCTCCTACGAGCAGTACTTC. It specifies CAWSWEGSFSYEQYF.

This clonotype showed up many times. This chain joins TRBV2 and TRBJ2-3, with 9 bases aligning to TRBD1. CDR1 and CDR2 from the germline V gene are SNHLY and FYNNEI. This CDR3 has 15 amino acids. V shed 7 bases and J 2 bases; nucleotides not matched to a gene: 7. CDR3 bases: TGTGCCAGCAAGAGCCGGGACAGGGACACAGATACGCAGTATTTT. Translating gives CASKSRDRDTDTQYF. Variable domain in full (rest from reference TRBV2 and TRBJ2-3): EPEVTQTPSHQVTQMGQEVILRCVPISNHLYFYWYRQILGQKVEFLVSFYNNEISEKSEIFDDQFSVERPDGSNFTLKIRSTKLEDSAMYFCASKSRDRDTDTQYFGPGTRLTVL.

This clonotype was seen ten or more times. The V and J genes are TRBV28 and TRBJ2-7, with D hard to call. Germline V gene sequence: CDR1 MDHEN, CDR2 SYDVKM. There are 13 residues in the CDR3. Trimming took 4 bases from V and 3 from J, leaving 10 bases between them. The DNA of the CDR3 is TGTGCCAGCAGTTACAAGCCCCACTACGAGCAGTACTTC. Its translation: CASSYKPHYEQYF.

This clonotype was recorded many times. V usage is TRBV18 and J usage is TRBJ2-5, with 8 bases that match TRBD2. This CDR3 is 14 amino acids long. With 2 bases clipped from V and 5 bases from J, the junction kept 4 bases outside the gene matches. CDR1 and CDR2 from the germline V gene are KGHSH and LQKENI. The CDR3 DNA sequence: TGTGCCAGCTCACCATGGACGGGAGGGGAGACCCAGTACTTC. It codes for CASSPWTGGETQYF.

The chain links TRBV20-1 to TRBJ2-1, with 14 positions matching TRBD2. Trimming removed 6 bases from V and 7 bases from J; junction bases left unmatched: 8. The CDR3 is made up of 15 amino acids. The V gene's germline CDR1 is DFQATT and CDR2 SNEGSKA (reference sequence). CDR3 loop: CSARAGTSGRNEQFF. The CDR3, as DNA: TGCAGTGCGCGAGCAGGGACTAGCGGGAGAAATGAGCAGTTCTTC.

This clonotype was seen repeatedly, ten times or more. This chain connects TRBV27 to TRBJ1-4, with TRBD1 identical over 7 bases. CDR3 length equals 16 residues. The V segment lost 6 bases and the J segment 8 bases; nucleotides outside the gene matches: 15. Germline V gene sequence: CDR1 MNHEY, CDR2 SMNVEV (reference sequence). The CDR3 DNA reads TGTGCCAGCAGACACTCTCAGCAGGGGGTAAACGAAAAACTGTTTTTT. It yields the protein CASRHSQQGVNEKLFF. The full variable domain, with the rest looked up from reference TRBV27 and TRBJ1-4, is EAQVTQNPRYLITVTGKKLTVTCSQNMNHEYMSWYRQDPGLGLRQIYYSMNVEVTDKGDVPEGYKVSRKEKRNFPLILESPSPNQTSLYFCASRHSQQGVNEKLFFGSGTQLSVL.

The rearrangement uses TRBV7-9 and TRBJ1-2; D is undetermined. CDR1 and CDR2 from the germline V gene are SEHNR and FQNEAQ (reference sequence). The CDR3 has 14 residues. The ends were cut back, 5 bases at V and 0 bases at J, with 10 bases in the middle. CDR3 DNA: TGTGCCAGCAGCCCAGAGGCCTCTAACTATGGCTACACCTTC. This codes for CASSPEASNYGYTF.

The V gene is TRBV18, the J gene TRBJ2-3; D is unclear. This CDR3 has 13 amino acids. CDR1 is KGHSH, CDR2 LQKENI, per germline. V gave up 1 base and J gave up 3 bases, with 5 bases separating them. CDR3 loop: CASSPQRTDTQYF. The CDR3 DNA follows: TGTGCCAGCTCACCACAGAGAACAGATACGCAGTATTTT.

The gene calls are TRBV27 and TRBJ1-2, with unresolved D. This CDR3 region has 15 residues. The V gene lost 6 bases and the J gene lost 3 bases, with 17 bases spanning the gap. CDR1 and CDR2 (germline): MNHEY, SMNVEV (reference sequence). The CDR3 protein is CASRRAVRDYYGYTF. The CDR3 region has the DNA TGTGCCAGCAGGCGGGCGGTGCGTGATTACTATGGCTACACCTTC.

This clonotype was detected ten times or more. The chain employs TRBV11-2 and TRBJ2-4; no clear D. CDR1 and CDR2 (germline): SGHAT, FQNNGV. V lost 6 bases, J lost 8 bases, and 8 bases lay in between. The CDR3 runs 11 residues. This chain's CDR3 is CASSSRHIQYF. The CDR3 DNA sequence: TGTGCCAGCAGTAGCAGGCACATTCAGTACTTC.

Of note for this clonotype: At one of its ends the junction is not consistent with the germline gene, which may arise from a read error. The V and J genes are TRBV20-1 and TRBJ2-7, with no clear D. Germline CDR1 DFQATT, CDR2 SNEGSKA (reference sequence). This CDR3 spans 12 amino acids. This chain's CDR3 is CSARDSLVEQRF. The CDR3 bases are TGCAGTGCTAGAGATTCGCTAGTCGAGCAGCGCTTC.

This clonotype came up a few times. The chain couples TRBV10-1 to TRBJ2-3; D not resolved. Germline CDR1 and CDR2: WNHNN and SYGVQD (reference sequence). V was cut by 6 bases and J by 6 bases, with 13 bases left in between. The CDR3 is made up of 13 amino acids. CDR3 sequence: CASSAQRADTQYF. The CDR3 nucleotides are TGCGCCAGCAGCGCTCAAAGAGCGGATACGCAGTATTTT.

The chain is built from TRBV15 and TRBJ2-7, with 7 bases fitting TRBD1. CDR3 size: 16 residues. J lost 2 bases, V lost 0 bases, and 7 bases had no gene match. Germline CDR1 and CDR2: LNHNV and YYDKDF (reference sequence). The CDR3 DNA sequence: TGTGCCACCAGCAGAGAGCTCACAGGGGCCCCCTACGAGCAGTACTTC. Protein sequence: CATSRELTGAPYEQYF. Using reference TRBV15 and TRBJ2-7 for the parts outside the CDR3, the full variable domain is DAMVIQNPRYQVTQFGKPVTLSCSQTLNHNVMYWYQQKSSQAPKLLFHYYDKDFNNEADTPDNFQSRRPNTSFCFLDIRSPGLGDTAMYLCATSRELTGAPYEQYFGPGTRLTVT.

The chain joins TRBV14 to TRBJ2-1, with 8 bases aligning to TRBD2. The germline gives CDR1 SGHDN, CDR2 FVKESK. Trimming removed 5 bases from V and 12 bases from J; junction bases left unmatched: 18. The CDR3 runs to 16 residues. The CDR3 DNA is TGTGCCAGCAGCGGGTGGGGGACTAGACAGGTAAAAGCGCAGTTCTTC. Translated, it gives CASSGWGTRQVKAQFF.